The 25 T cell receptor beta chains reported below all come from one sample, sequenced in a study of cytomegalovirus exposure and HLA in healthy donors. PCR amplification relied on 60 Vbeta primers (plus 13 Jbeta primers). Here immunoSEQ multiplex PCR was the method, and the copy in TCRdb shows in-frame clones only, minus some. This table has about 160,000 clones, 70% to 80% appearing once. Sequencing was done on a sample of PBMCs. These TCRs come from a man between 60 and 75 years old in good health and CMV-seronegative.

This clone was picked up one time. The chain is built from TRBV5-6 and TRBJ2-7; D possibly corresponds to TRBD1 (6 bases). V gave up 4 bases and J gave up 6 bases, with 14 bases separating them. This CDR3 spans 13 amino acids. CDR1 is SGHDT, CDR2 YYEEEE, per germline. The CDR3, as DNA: TGTGCCAGCAGCGGTAGTTGGGGGCGCGAGCAGTACTTC. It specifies CASSGSWGREQYF.

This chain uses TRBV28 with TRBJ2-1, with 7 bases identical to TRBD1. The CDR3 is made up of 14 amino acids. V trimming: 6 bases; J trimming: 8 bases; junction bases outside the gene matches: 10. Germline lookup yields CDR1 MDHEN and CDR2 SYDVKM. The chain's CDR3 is CASSTGQLLDEQFF. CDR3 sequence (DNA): TGTGCCAGCAGCACGGGACAGTTACTCGATGAGCAGTTCTTC.

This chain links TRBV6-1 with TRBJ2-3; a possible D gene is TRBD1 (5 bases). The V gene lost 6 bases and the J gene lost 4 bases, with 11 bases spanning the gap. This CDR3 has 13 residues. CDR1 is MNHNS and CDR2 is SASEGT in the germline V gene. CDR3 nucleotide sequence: TGTGCCAGCAGCGCCCTGGGGCCAGATACGCAGTATTTT. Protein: CASSALGPDTQYF.

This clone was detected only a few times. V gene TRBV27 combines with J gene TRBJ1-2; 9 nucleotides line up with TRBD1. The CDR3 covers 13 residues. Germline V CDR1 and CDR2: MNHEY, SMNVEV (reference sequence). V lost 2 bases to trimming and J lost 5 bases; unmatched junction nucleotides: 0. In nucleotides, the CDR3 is TGTGCCAGCAGTTTAGGACAGGGGTATGGCTACACCTTC. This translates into CASSLGQGYGYTF.

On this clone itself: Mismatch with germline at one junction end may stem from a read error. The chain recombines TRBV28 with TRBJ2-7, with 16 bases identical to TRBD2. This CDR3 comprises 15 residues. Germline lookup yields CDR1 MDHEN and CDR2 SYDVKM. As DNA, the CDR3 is TGTGCCAGCACGCTAGGGACTAGCGGGAGGGCCGTTCTCCACTTC. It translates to CASTLGTSGRAVLHF.

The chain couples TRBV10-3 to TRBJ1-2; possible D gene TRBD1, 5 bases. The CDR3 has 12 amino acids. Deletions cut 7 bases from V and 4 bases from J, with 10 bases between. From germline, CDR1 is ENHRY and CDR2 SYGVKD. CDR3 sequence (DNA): TGTGCCATCACGGGGGACGGCTATGGCTACACCTTC. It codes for CAITGDGYGYTF.

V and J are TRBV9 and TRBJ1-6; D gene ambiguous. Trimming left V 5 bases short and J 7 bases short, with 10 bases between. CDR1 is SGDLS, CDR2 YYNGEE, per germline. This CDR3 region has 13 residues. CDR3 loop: CASSLDSNSPLHF. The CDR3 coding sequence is TGTGCCAGCAGTCTGGACTCAAATTCACCCCTCCACTTT.

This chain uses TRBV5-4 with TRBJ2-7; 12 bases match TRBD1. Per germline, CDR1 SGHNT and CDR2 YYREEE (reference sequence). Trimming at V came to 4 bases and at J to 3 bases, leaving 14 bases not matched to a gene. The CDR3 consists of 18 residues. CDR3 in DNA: TGTGCCAGCAGCGAAGGGGGACAGGGGGCGGTACCCTTCTACGAGCAGTACTTC. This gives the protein CASSEGGQGAVPFYEQYF.

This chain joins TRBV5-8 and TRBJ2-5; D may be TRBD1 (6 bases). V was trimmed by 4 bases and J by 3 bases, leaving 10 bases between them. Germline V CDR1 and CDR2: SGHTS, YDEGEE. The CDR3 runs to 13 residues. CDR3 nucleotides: TGTGCCAGCAGCAACCGGGACAAAGAGACCCAGTACTTC. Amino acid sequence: CASSNRDKETQYF.

CDR3 in DNA: TGTGCCAGCAGTGCAGGGGGCCGGTCTACGCAGTATTTT. Encoded protein: CASSAGGRSTQYF. The genes are TRBV6-4 and TRBJ2-3; 8 positions match TRBD1. The CDR3 is made up of 13 amino acids. The germline V gene encodes CDR1 MRHNA and CDR2 SNTAGT. Losses at the gene ends were 4 bases for V and 8 bases for J; bases not matched to a gene: 5.

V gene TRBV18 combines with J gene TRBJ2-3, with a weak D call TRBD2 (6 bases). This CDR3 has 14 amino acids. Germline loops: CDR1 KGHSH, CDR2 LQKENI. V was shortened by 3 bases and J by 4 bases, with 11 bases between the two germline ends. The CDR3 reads CASSPASVPDTQYF. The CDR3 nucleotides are TGTGCCAGCTCACCGGCTAGCGTCCCAGATACGCAGTATTTT.

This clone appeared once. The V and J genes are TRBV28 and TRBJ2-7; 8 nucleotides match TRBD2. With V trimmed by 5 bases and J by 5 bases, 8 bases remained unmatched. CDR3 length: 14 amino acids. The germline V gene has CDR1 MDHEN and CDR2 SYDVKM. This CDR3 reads CASSHSGITHEQYF. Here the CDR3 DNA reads TGTGCCAGCAGTCATAGCGGGATCACCCACGAGCAGTACTTC.

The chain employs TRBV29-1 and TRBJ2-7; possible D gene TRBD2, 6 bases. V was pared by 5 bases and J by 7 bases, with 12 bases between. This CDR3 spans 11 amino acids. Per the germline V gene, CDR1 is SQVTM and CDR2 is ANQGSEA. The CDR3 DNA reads TGCAGCGTTCTCCGGGAGAGGGAGCAGTACTTC. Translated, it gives CSVLREREQYF.

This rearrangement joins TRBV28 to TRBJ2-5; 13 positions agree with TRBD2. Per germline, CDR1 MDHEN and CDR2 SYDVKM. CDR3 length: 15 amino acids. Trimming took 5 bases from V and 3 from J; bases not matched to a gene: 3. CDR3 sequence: CASSRGTSGEETQYF. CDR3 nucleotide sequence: TGTGCCAGCAGTCGTGGGACTAGCGGGGAAGAGACCCAGTACTTC. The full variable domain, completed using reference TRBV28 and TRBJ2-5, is DVKVTQSSRYLVKRTGEKVFLECVQDMDHENMFWYRQDPGLGLRLIYFSYDVKMKEKGDIPEGYSVSREKKERFSLILESASTNQTSMYLCASSRGTSGEETQYFGPGTRLLVL.

The CDR3 bases are TGCGCCAGCAGCTTGGGACCTTGGCAGGGAACTGAAGCTTTCTTT. It encodes CASSLGPWQGTEAFF. The V call is TRBV5-1, the J call TRBJ1-1, with a tentative D call TRBD1 (5 bases). Between the trimmed V and J ends, which lost 0 bases and 5 bases, there was a span of 14 bases. CDR3 length: 15 residues. Germline V gene lookup returns CDR1 SGHRS and CDR2 YFSETQ.

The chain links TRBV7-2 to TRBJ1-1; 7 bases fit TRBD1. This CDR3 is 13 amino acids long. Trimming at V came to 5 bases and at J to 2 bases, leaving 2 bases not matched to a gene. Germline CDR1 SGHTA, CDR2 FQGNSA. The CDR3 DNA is TGTGCCAGCAGCCACAGGGGAAACACTGAAGCTTTCTTT. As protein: CASSHRGNTEAFF.

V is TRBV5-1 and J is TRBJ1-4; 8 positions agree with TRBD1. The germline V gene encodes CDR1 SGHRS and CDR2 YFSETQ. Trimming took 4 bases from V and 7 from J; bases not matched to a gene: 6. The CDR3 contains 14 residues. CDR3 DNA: TGCGCCAGCAGCCTGGACAGGGAGGGTGAAAAACTGTTTTTT. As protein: CASSLDREGEKLFF.

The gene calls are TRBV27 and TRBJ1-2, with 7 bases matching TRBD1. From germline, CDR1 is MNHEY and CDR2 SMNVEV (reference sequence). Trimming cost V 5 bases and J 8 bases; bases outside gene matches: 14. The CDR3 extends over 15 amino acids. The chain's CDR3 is CASSATREGAGGYTF. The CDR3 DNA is TGTGCCAGCAGTGCCACCCGGGAGGGGGCGGGGGGCTACACCTTC.

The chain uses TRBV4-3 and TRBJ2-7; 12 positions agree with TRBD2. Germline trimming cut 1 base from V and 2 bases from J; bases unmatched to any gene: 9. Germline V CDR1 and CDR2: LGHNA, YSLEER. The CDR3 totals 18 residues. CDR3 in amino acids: CASSQATLAGGLTYEQYF. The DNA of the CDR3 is TGCGCCAGCAGCCAAGCGACTCTAGCGGGGGGGCTTACCTACGAGCAGTACTTC.

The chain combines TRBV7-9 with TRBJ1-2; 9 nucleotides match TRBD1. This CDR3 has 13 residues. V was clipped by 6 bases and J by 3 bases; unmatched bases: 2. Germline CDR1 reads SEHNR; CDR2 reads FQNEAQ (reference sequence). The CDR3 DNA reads TGTGCCAGCAGACGACAGGGGGACTATGGCTACACCTTC. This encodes CASRRQGDYGYTF.

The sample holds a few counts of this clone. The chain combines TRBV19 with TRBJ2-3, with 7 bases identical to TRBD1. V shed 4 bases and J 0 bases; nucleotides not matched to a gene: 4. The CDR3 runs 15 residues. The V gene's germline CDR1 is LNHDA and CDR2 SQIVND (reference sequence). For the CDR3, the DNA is TGTGCCAGTAGTAGGACAGGTACTAGCACAGATACGCAGTATTTT. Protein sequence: CASSRTGTSTDTQYF. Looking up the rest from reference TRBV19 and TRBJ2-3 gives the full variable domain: DGGITQSPKYLFRKEGQNVTLSCEQNLNHDAMYWYRQDPGQGLRLIYYSQIVNDFQKGDIAEGYSVSREKKESFPLTVTSAQKNPTAFYLCASSRTGTSTDTQYFGPGTRLTVL.

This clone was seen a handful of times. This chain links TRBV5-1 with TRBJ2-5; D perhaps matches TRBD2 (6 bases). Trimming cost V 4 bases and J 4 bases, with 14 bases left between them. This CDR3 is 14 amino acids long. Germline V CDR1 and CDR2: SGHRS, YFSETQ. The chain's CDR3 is CASSEGVEGETQYF. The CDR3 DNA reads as TGCGCCAGCAGCGAAGGGGTGGAGGGAGAGACCCAGTACTTC.

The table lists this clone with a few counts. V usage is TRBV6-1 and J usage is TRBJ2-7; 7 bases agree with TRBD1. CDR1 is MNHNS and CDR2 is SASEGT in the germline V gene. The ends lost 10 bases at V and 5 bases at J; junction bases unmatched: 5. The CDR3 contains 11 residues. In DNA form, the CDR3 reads TGTGCCACCGGGACAGCAGACGAGCAGTACTTC. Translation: CATGTADEQYF.

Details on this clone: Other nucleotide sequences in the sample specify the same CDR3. CDR3 DNA sequence: TGCGCCAGCAGCCAAGATCTTGCGGGGACTGAAGCTTTCTTT. Translating gives CASSQDLAGTEAFF. V usage is TRBV4-3 and J usage is TRBJ1-1; D gene unclear. Germline V gene data show CDR1 as LGHNA and CDR2 as YSLEER. The V gene lost 0 bases and the J gene lost 5 bases, with 10 bases spanning the gap. The CDR3 is made up of 14 amino acids.

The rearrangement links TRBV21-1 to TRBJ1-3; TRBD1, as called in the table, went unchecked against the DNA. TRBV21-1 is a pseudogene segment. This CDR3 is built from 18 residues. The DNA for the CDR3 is TGTGCCAGCAGCAAAGATGGCGAGGGACATGATTCTGGAAACACCATATATTTT. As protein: CASSKDGEGHDSGNTIYF.